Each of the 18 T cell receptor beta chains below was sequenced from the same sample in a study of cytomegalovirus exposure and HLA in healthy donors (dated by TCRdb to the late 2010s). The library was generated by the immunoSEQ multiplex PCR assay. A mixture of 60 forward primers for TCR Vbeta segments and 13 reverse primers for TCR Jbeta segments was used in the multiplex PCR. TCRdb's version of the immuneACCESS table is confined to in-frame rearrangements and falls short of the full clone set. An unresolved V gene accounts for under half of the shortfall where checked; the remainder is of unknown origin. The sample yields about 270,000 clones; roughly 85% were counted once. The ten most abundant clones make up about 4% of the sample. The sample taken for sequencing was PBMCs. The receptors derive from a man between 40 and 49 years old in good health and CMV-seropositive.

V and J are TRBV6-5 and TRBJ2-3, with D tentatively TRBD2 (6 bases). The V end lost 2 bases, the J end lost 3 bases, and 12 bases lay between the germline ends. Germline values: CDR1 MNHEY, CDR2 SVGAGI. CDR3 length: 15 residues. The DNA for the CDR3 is TGTGCCAGCAGTTACGGGGCGGGACGAACAGATACGCAGTATTTT. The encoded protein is CASSYGAGRTDTQYF.

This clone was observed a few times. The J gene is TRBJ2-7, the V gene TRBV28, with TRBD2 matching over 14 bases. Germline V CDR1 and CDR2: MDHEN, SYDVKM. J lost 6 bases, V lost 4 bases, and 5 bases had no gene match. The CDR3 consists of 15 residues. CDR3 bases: TGTGCCAGCAGTTCGGGACTAGCGGGAGTTGGCGAGCAGTACTTC. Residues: CASSSGLAGVGEQYF.

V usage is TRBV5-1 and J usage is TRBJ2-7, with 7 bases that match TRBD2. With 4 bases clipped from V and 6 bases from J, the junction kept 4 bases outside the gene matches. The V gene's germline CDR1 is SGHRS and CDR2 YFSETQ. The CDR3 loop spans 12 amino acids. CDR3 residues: CASSLGTIEQYF. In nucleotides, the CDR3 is TGCGCCAGCAGCCTAGGGACTATCGAGCAGTACTTC.

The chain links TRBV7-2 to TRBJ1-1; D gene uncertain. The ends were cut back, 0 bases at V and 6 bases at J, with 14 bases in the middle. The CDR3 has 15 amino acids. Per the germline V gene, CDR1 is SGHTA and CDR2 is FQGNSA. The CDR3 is CASSLAGVLIAEAFF. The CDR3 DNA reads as TGTGCCAGCAGCTTAGCGGGAGTCCTAATCGCTGAAGCTTTCTTT. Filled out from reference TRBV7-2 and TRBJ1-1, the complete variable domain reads GAGVSQSPSNKVTEKGKDVELRCDPISGHTALYWYRQSLGQGLEFLIYFQGNSAPDKSGLPSDRFSAERTGGSVSTLTIQRTQQEDSAVYLCASSLAGVLIAEAFFGQGTRLTVV.

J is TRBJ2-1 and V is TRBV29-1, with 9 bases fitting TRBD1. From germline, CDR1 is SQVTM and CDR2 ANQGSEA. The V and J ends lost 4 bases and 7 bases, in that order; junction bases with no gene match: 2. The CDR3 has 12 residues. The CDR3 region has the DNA TGCAGCGTTGTGGGACAGGGAAATGAGCAGTTCTTC. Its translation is CSVVGQGNEQFF.

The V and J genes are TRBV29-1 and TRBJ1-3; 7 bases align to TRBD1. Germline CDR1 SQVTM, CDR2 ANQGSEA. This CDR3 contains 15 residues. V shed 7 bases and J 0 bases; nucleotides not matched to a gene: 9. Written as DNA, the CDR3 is TGCAGCGCCTCCGGACAGGAGATCTCTGGAAACACCATATATTTT. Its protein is CSASGQEISGNTIYF.

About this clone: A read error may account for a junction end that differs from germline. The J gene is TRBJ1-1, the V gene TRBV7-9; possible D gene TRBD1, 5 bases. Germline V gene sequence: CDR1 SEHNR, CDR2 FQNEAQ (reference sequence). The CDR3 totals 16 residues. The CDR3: CSSSSPYTTVGTEAFF. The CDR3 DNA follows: TGTTCCAGCAGCTCCCCTTATACGACAGTGGGCACTGAAGCTTTCTTT. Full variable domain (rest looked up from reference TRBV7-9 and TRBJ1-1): DTGVSQNPRHKITKRGQNVTFRCDPISEHNRLYWYRQTLGQGPEFLTYFQNEAQLEKSRLLSDRFSAERPKGSFSTLEIQRTEQGDSAMYLCSSSSPYTTVGTEAFFGQGTRLTVV.

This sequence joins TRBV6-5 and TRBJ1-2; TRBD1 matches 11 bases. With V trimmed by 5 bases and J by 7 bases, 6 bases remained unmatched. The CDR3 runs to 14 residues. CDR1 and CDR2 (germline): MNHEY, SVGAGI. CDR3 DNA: TGTGCCAGCAGTGGGGGACAGGGGGTGGGTGGCTACACCTTC. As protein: CASSGGQGVGGYTF.

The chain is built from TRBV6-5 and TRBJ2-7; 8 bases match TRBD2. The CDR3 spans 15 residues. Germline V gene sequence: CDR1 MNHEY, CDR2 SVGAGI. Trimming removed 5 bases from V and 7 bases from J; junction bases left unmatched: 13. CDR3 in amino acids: CASSIAGRSSWEQYF. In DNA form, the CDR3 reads TGTGCCAGCAGTATAGCGGGACGATCTTCTTGGGAGCAGTACTTC.

CDR3 residues: CASSLVEEGLAINEQFF. CDR3 DNA sequence: TGTGCCAGCAGCTTAGTGGAGGAGGGACTAGCGATTAATGAGCAGTTCTTC. This rearrangement joins TRBV7-6 to TRBJ2-1, with 10 bases that match TRBD2. The germline CDR1 and CDR2 sequences are SGHVS and FNYEAQ. The CDR3 consists of 17 residues. J gave up 7 bases and V 1 base, and 10 bases lay outside the gene matches.

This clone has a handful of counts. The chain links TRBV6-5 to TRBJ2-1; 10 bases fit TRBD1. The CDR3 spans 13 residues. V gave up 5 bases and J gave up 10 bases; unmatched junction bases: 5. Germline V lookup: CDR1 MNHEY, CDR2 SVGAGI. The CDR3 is CASSPGTGVEQFF. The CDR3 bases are TGTGCCAGCAGTCCTGGGACAGGGGTCGAGCAGTTCTTC.

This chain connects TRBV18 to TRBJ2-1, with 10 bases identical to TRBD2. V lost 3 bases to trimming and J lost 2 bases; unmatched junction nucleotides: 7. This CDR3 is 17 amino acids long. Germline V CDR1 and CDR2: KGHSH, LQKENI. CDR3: CASSPGGLAFAYNEQFF. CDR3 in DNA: TGTGCCAGCTCACCGGGGGGACTAGCGTTTGCCTACAATGAGCAGTTCTTC.

The CDR3 DNA reads TGTGCCAGCAGTGACTGTCCAAGTCTCCTAGTCGACAATGAAAAACTGTTTTTT. It translates to CASSDCPSLLVDNEKLFF. The V and J genes are TRBV6-1 and TRBJ1-4; no definite D call. The CDR3 contains 18 residues. The ends were cut back, 3 bases at V and 5 bases at J, with 22 bases in the middle. The germline CDR1 and CDR2 sequences are MNHNS and SASEGT.

As DNA, the CDR3 is TGTGCCTGGAGTATCAACGGACTAGCGGAGGTAGTGGGGTACTTC. This gives the protein CAWSINGLAEVVGYF. The chain uses TRBV30 and TRBJ2-7; 10 bases are shared with TRBD2. V lost 2 bases to trimming and J lost 12 bases; unmatched junction nucleotides: 16. Germline V gene data show CDR1 as GTSNPN and CDR2 as SVGIG (reference sequence). The CDR3 length is 15 residues.

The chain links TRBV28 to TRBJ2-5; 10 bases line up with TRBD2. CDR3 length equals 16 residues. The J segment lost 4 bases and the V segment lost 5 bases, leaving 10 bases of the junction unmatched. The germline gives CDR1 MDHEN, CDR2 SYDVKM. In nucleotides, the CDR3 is TGTGCCAGCAGTACCATGTTGAGCGGGAGGGTAGAGACCCAGTACTTC. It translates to CASSTMLSGRVETQYF.

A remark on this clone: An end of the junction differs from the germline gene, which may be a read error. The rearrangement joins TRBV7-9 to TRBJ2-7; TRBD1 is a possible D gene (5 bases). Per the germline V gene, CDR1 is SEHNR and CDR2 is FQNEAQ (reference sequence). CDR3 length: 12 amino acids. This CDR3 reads CSSTTGPYEQYF. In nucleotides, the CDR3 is TGTTCCAGCACCACAGGTCCCTACGAGCAGTACTTC.

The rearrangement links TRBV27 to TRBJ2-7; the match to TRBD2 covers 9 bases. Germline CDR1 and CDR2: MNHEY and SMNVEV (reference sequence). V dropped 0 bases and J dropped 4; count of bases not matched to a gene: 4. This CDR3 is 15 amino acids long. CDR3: CASSLSSGSLYEQYF. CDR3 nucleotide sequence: TGTGCCAGCAGTTTATCTAGCGGGAGTTTATACGAGCAGTACTTC.

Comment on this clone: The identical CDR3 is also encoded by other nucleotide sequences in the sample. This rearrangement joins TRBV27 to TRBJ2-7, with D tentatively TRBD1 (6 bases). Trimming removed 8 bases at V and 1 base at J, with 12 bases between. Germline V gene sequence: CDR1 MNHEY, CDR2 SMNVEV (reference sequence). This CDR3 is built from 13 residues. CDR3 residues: CASGSGQSYEQYF. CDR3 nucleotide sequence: TGTGCCAGCGGCTCTGGACAGTCCTACGAGCAGTACTTC.